This paragraph reports one T cell receptor beta chain. Its specific antigen is unknown. No much larger clone exists at a distance of one base, and base qualities are not known. A patient counted as having stable Graves' hyperthyroidism if no progression to ophthalmopathy occurred over 18 months of follow-up. Hyperthyroidism patients were newly diagnosed, had a disease duration of under 2 months, and were aged 18 to 65 years. Any patient with an uncontrolled infection, another autoimmune disease, pregnancy or lactation was excluded. Clinical symptoms, serum thyroxine and TRAb, thyroid ultrasound, and orbital computed tomography formed the basis for the diagnoses. PBMCs were separated from under 12 ml of fresh peripheral blood using Ficoll-Paque density gradient centrifugation. Trizol reagent was used to extract total RNA, and RNA quality was then checked on an Agilent 2100 Bioanalyzer. V lost 1 base and J lost 5 bases; the stretch between them is 12 bases long. CDR1 and CDR2 were assigned from the germline V gene as SGHDT and YYEEEE. The CDR3 runs 15 residues from the cysteine to the phenylalanine. Only the CDR3 DNA is retained, 45 bases long and in frame from the first base.

The TCR beta CDR3 regions were amplified from RNA transcripts. A first-round RT-PCR of the TCR CDR3 used the HTBI primer set with the Qiagen OneStep RT-PCR kit. The libraries were constructed in a second round of multiplex PCR and then size-selected and purified. The libraries were sequenced on an Illumina HiSeq2000 using paired-end 100 bp reads. The study's own analysis went as follows. SOAPnuke was used to process the raw data, throwing out any read that contained adapters or uncalled bases, had a mean Phred below 15, or lacked an exact constant-primer or identifier match. High-quality paired reads were merged using COPE v1.2.5, and each unique nucleotide sequence was defined as a clonotype. Clonotypes were aligned to IMGT TRBV, TRBD and TRBJ reference segments using MiTCR v1.1. Only V-J combinations with frequency above 0.0001, covering about 99% of repertoires, were analysed. The TCS score was defined as F50 (clonal expansion) divided by E x V (chaos), with BLOSUM62-based TCRdist calculated between CDR3 peptides within each V-J. Welch's t-statistics and random forest reduced fewer than 550 V-J features to roughly 13, which were used in a naive Bayes classifier (R e1071). The raw public reads went through TCRdb reprocessing: fastp at Q25, MiXCR clone calling, in-frame beta chains kept. Every entry covers one CDR3 protein and lists the most common genes and DNA from its rows. TCRdb assigned the V and J calls; the authors' analysis was not used. The sample includes 500,000 to 650,000 distinct CDR3 sequences, with about 15% observed a single time. The ten largest clones capture 11% to 15% of the sample.

The data were taken from a study of T cells in Graves' hyperthyroidism and ophthalmopathy (dated by TCRdb to the late 2010s). As for the study more broadly: Peripheral blood was sampled at the time of initial diagnosis, prior to any treatment. In addition, the study compared T-cell repertoires in thyroid tissue and in blood from roughly 6 Graves' hyperthyroidism patients. Prospective prediction of ophthalmopathy was tested in an independent validation cohort consisting of some 20 hyperthyroidism patients and around 16 patients who later progressed to ophthalmopathy. The paper reports TCR Vbeta CDR3 sequencing of 140 or so peripheral blood samples: some 44 ophthalmopathy, roughly 80 hyperthyroidism and roughly 17 progressor patients. To identify distinguishing TCR V-J signatures, a discovery cohort of about 100 patients was used, comprising 40 to 45 with Graves' ophthalmopathy and 57 with stable Graves' hyperthyroidism. For training and testing, the approximately 97 patients in the discovery cohort were randomly divided in a 7:3 ratio. After blood sampling, hyperthyroidism patients were treated with methimazole at a starting dose of 30 mg daily, and ophthalmopathy patients were treated with high-dose intravenous methylprednisolone.

Paper-wide results and their limitations: Most expanded thyroid clonotypes (frequency above 0.001) were also detected in blood, suggesting blood repertoires may reflect thyroid immune responses. In validation, progression to ophthalmopathy was predicted by the model with 70.59% sensitivity and around 75% specificity, a median of approximately 6.5 months before onset. Sample size was not statistically predetermined, and blinding of investigators to group allocation was not performed. Ophthalmopathy was separated from stable hyperthyroidism by a 13 V-J signature model, with just over 85% sensitivity and roughly 84% specificity obtained in cross-validation and 80%/75% obtained in testing.

Recombination joined TRBV5-6 with TRBJ1-4; the D region possibly corresponds to TRBD1 (5 bases align). The receptor was isolated from a woman aged 40 to 49 with Graves' hyperthyroidism. Sequenced material: blood. For the CDR3, the sequence is CASSLMGRLNEKLFF. The nucleotide sequence reads TGTGCCAGCAGCTTGATGGGACGCCTGAATGAAAAACTGTTTTTT.